This section outlines one TCR beta chain sequence together with its context. Its antigen specificity is not known. Base quality data are lacking; no much larger clone is found one base away. The receptor library was made with the immunoSEQ multiplex PCR assay. Held by TCRdb, this immuneACCESS table contains in-frame sequences only and omits some clones. Under half of the omission traces to an unresolved V gene where checked; the cause of the rest is unknown. Across this sample there are approximately 180,000 clones, with 75% to 95% seen only once. Of the sample, 2% to 2.5% is held by the ten largest clones. The data stem from a study of control samples from healthy donors and cancer patients (TCRdb year 2020). The CDR3 sequence holds 13 residues, the cysteine and phenylalanine included. Here the CDR3 DNA is all that survives: 39 bases in frame from base 1. Trimming at the junction amounts to 8 bases on V and 4 bases on J, and the germline ends lie 13 bases apart.

The sequenced sample was blood. Here the chain combines TRBV12-3 or TRBV12-4 and TRBJ2-3, with TRBD1 perhaps the D gene, on 5 matching bases. The sequence came from a woman in her 40s in good health. The CDR3 here reads CASAAAGPDTQYF. In nucleotides, the sequence is TGTGCCAGCGCCGCGGCAGGGCCAGATACGCAGTATTTT.